This T cell receptor (beta chain) came from a study of T-cell memory formation after mild COVID-19. Turning to the study itself: Largely, TCR clusters stayed within a single donor. Study-level points and caveats: The authors left the SARS-CoV-2 specificity of second-wave clones peaking on day 37 unconfirmed.

The authors produced TCR alpha and TCR beta cDNA libraries with sample barcodes and UMIs by 5'RACE using constant-segment primers. MiXCR was run by TCRdb on the 5' RACE reads, yielding one entry per CDR3 protein. Here the sample spans 300,000 to 350,000 distinct CDR3 sequences, approximately 19% being singletons. This clonotype has only a few counts. Antigen specificity is unknown. Sequencing was carried out using PBMCs or a T cell subset sorted from them (not recorded which). The clonotype was recovered from a man between 18 and 29 years old who had mild COVID-19 (a few samples of this study predate the infection). Cell type and time point are not known.

The DNA for the CDR3 is TGCAGCGTTGAAGTTGGAGGGGCTAGCAATCAGCCCCAGCATTTT. It codes for CSVEVGGASNQPQHF. The J gene is TRBJ1-5, the V gene TRBV29-1; D possibly corresponds to TRBD1 (5 bases). The CDR3 totals 15 residues. The germline gives CDR1 SQVTM, CDR2 ANQGSEA. V was shortened by 1 base and J by 0 bases, with 10 bases between the two germline ends. The full variable domain, in which reference TRBV29-1 and TRBJ1-5 provide the parts outside the CDR3, is SAVISQKPSRDICQRGTSLTIQCQVDSQVTMMFWYRQQPGQSLTLIATANQGSEATYESGFVIDKFPISRPNLTFSTLTVSNMSPEDSSIYLCSVEVGGASNQPQHFGDGTRLSIL.